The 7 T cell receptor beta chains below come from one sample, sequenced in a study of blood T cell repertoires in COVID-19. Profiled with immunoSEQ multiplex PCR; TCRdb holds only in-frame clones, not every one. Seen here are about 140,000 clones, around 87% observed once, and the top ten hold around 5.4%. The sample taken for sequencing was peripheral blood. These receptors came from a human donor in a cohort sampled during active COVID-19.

CDR3 coding DNA: TGTGCCAGCAGCCAAGGAACAGGATCCGTCAACGATCCCCAGCATTTT. Protein sequence: CASSQGTGSVNDPQHF. This chain connects TRBV3-1 (or the pseudogene TRBV3-2) to TRBJ1-5; a weak D match, TRBD1 (5 bases). The ends were cut back, 1 base at V and 10 bases at J, with 20 bases in the middle. The CDR3 spans 16 residues. The germline gives CDR1 LGHDT, CDR2 YNNKEL (reference sequence).

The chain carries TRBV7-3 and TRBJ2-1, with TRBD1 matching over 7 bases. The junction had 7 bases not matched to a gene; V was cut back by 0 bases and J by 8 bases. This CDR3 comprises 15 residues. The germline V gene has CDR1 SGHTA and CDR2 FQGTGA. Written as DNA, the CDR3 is TGTGCCAGCAGCTTAACAGGGGGCTACATGGATGAGCAGTTCTTC. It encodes CASSLTGGYMDEQFF.

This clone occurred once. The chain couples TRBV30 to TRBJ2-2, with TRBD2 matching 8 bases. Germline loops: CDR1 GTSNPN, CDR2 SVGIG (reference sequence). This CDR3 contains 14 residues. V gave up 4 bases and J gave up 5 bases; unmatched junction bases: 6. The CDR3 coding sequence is TGTGCCTGGACCGGGGGGGGTCGAACCGGGGAGCTGTTTTTT. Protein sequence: CAWTGGGRTGELFF.

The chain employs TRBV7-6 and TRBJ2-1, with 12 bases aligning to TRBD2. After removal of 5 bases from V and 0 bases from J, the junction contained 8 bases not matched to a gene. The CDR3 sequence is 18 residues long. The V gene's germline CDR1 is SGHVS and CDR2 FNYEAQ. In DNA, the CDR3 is TGTGCCAGCAGCCCGACTAGCGGGAGTTTAAGCTCCTACAATGAGCAGTTCTTC. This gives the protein CASSPTSGSLSSYNEQFF.

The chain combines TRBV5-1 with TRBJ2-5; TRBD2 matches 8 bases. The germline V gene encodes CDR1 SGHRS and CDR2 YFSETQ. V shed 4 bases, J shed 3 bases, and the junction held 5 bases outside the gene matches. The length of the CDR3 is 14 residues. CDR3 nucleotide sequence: TGCGCCAGCAGCCTCGGGACTAGTGAAGAGACCCAGTACTTC. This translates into CASSLGTSEETQYF.

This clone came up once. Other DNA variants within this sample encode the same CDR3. CDR3 bases: TGCAGCGTCACAGGGGGAGGCAATCAGCCCCAGCATTTT. It specifies CSVTGGGNQPQHF. The V call is TRBV29-1, the J call TRBJ1-5; 8 bases line up with TRBD1. Trimming at V came to 6 bases and at J to 2 bases, leaving 3 bases not matched to a gene. There are 13 residues in the CDR3. CDR1 is SQVTM and CDR2 is ANQGSEA in the germline V gene.

The CDR3 protein is CASSPLGTSGRRGEQFF. CDR3 in DNA: TGTGCCAGCAGTCCCCTCGGGACTAGCGGGAGAAGAGGGGAGCAGTTCTTC. V usage is TRBV28 and J usage is TRBJ2-1, with TRBD2 identical over 14 bases. In germline, CDR1 is MDHEN, CDR2 SYDVKM. CDR3 length equals 17 residues. The V and J ends lost 5 bases and 10 bases, in that order; junction bases with no gene match: 13. Filled out from reference TRBV28 and TRBJ2-1, the complete variable domain reads DVKVTQSSRYLVKRTGEKVFLECVQDMDHENMFWYRQDPGLGLRLIYFSYDVKMKEKGDIPEGYSVSREKKERFSLILESASTNQTSMYLCASSPLGTSGRRGEQFFGPGTRLTVL.